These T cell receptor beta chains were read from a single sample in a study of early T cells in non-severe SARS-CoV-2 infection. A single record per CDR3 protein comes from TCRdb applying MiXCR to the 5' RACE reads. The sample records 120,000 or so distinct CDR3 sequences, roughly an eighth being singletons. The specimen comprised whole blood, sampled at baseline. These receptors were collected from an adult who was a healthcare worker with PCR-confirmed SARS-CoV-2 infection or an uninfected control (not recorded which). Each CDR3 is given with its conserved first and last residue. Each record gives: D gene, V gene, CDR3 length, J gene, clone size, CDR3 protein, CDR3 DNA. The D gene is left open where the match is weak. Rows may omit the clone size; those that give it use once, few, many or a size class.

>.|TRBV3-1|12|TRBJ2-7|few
CASSQGHYEQYF
TGTGCCAGCAGCCAAGGTCACTACGAGCAGTACTTC
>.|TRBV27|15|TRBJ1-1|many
CASSVWGEANTEAFF
TGTGCCAGCAGTGTATGGGGGGAGGCGAACACTGAAGCTTTCTTT
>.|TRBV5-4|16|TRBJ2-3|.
CASTLASRASADTQYF
TGTGCCAGCACCTTGGCCTCTCGGGCTAGCGCGGATACGCAGTATTTT
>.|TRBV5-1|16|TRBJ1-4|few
CASSLRELATNEKLFF
TGCGCCAGCAGCTTGCGGGAGCTTGCAACTAATGAAAAACTGTTTTTT
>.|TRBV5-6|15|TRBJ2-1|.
CASSYIGVRYNEQFF
TGTGCCAGCAGCTACATTGGGGTGAGGTACAATGAGCAGTTCTTC
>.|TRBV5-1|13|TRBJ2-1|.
CASFAGSYNEQFF
TGCGCCAGCTTTGCCGGCTCCTACAATGAGCAGTTCTTC
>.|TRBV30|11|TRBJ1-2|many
CAWAVRLGYTF
TGTGCCTGGGCGGTCAGACTTGGCTACACCTTC
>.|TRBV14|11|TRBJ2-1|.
CASSRVREQFF
TGTGCCAGCAGCAGGGTGAGAGAGCAGTTCTTC
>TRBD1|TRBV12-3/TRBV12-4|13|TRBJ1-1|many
CASSLTGAAEAFF
TGTGCCAGCAGTTTAACAGGGGCGGCTGAAGCTTTCTTT
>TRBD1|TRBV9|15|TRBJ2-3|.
CASSVRTGHEDTQYF
TGTGCCAGCAGCGTACGGACAGGGCACGAAGATACGCAGTATTTT
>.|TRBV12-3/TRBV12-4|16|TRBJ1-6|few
CASSRDTYSYNSPLHF
TGTGCCAGCAGTCGGGACACCTACTCCTATAATTCACCCCTCCACTTT
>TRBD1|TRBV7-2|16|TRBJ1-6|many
CASSLGARGYNSPLHF
TGTGCCAGCAGCTTAGGTGCCAGGGGGTATAATTCACCCCTCCACTTT
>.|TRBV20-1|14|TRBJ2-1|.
CSVKSVGFYNEQFF
TGCAGTGTAAAGAGCGTGGGGTTCTACAATGAGCAGTTCTTC
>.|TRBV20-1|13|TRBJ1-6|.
CSARGAWNSPLHF
TGCAGTGCTAGAGGTGCTTGGAATTCACCCCTCCACTTT
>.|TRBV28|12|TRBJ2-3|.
CASSEMTDTQYF
TGTGCCAGCAGTGAGATGACAGATACGCAGTATTTT
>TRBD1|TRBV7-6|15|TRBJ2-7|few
CASSKPGQAPHEQYF
TGTGCCAGCAGCAAACCGGGACAGGCGCCCCACGAGCAGTACTTC
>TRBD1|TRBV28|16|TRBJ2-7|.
CASSSHADRGPYEQYF
TGTGCCAGCAGTTCCCACGCGGACAGGGGGCCCTACGAGCAGTACTTC